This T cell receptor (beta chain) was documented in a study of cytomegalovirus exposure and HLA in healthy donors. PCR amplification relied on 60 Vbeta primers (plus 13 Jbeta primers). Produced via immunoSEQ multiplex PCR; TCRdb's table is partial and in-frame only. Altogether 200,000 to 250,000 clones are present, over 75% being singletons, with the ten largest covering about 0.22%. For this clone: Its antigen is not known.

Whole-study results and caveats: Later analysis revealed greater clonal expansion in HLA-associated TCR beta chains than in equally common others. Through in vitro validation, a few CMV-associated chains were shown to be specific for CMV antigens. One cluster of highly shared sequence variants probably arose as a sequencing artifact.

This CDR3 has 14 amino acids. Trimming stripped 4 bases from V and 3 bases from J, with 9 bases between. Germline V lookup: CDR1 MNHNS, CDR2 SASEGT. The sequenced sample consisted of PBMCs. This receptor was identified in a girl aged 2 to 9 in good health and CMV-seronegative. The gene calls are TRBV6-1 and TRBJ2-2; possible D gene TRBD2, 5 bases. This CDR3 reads CASSVPRDTGELFF. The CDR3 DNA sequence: TGTGCCAGCAGTGTACCGAGGGACACCGGGGAGCTGTTTTTT.